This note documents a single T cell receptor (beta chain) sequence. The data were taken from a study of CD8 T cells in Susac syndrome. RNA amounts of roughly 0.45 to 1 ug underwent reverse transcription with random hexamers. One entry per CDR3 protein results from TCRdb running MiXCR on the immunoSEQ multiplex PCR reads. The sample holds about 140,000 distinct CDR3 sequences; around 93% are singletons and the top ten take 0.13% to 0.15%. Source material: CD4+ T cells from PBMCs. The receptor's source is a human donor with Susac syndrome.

DNA for the CDR3: TGTGCCAGCAGTCCGGACGGGACCCCCTCGCCCCAGCATTTT. Translated, it gives CASSPDGTPSPQHF. V is TRBV2 and J is TRBJ1-5, with D maybe TRBD1 (5 bases). The CDR3 length is 14 residues. The V gene lost 5 bases and the J gene lost 9 bases, with 17 bases spanning the gap. Germline V CDR1 and CDR2: SNHLY, FYNNEI. Supplemented by reference TRBV2 and TRBJ1-5, the full variable domain reads EPEVTQTPSHQVTQMGQEVILRCVPISNHLYFYWYRQILGQKVEFLVSFYNNEISEKSEIFDDQFSVERPDGSNFTLKIRSTKLEDSAMYFCASSPDGTPSPQHFGDGTRLSIL.